The sequence of this T cell receptor beta chain was determined in a study of T cell responses to AZD1222 COVID-19 vaccine. Data came from immunoSEQ multiplex PCR; TCRdb stores just in-frame clones and leaves some out. The table has fewer than 150,000 clones, approximately 90% seen once; the top ten hold about 1.9%. The germline V and J ends were trimmed by 3 bases and 0 bases, with 10 bases remaining between them. The CDR3 covers 15 residues. Germline values: CDR1 SGDLS, CDR2 YYNGEE. The TCR comes from an adult in good health. The gene calls are TRBV9 and TRBJ2-1; unclear D gene. Specimen: peripheral blood, collected on day 0 of AZD1222 vaccination. This CDR3 reads CASSDGRRSYNEQFF. CDR3 DNA sequence: TGTGCCAGCAGCGACGGACGGCGCTCCTACAATGAGCAGTTCTTC.